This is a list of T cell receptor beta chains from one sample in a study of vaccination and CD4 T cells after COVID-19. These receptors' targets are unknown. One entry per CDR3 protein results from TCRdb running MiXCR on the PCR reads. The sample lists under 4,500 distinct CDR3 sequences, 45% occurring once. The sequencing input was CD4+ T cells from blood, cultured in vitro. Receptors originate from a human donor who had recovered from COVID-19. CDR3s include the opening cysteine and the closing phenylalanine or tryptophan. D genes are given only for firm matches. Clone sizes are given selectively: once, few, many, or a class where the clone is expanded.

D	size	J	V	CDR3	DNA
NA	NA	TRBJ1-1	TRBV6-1	CATIPGGADKSDEAFF	TGTGCCACCATTCCTGGGGGGGCAGATAAAAGCGATGAAGCTTTCTTT
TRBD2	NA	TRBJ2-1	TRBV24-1	CATSVSSGAINEQFF	TGTGCCACCAGTGTTTCTAGCGGAGCTATCAATGAGCAGTTCTTC
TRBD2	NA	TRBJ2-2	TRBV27	CASSLLWTSGSGTGELFF	TGTGCCAGCAGTCTTCTCTGGACTAGCGGGAGCGGTACCGGGGAGCTGTTTTTT
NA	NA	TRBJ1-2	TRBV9	CASSVSSAAIYGYTF	TGTGCCAGCAGCGTCTCATCTGCAGCGATCTATGGCTACACCTTC
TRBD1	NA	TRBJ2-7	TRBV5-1	CASSLQGSLSYEQYF	TGCGCCAGCAGCTTACAGGGGTCCCTCTCCTACGAGCAGTACTTC
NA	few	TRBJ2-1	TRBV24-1	CATSDSGGENEQFF	TGTGCCACCAGTGATTCTGGCGGGGAGAATGAGCAGTTCTTC
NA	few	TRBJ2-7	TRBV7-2	CASSERRDLQQYF	TGTGCCAGCAGCGAACGACGGGACTTACAGCAGTACTTC
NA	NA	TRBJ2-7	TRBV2	CASSEVWQYEQYF	TGTGCCAGCAGTGAAGTGTGGCAATACGAGCAGTACTTC
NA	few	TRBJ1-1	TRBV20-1	CSARWSGKTEAFF	TGCAGTGCTAGATGGTCAGGGAAGACTGAAGCTTTCTTT
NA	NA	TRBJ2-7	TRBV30	CAWSSGPYEQYF	TGTGCCTGGAGTAGCGGCCCCTACGAGCAGTACTTC
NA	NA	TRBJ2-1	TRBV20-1	CSARDYLYNEQFF	TGCAGTGCTAGAGATTACCTTTACAATGAGCAGTTCTTC
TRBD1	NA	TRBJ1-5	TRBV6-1	CASSALRGTVNQPQHF	TGTGCCAGCAGTGCTCTTCGGGGGACAGTCAATCAGCCCCAGCATTTT
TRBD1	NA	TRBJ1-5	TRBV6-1	CASRLTGRQPQHF	TGTGCCAGCAGATTGACAGGGCGCCAGCCCCAGCATTTT
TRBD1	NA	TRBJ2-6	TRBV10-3	CAISETLKGQGVSGANVLTF	TGTGCCATCAGTGAGACTCTAAAGGGACAGGGAGTCTCTGGGGCCAACGTCCTGACTTTC
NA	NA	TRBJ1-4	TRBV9	CASSAVGGGLFF	TGTGCCAGCAGCGCGGTGGGGGGAGGACTGTTTTTT
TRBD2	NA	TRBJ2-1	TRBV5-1	CASSLRWTSGYNEQFF	TGCGCCAGCAGCCTCCGCTGGACTAGCGGATACAATGAGCAGTTCTTC
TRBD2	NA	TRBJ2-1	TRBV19	CASSPRSGSLNEQFF	TGTGCCAGTAGTCCGAGAAGCGGGAGTTTAAATGAGCAGTTCTTC
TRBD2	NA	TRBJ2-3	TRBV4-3	CASSQDPALAGGRGTDTQYF	TGCGCCAGCAGCCAAGATCCGGCACTAGCGGGAGGGAGGGGCACAGATACGCAGTATTTT
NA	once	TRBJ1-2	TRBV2	CASSEQGYGYTF	TGTGCCAGCAGTGAACAGGGATATGGCTACACCTTC
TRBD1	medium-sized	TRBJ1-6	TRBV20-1	CSARDRDRGNYNSPLHF	TGCAGTGCTAGAGATCGGGACAGGGGCAACTATAATTCACCCCTCCACTTT
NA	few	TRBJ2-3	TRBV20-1	CSAKPVAGQESGATDTQYF	TGCAGTGCTAAGCCCGTAGCGGGACAGGAGTCGGGGGCTACAGATACGCAGTATTTT
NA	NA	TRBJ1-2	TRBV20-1	CSARDPRQLLGYTF	TGCAGTGCTAGGGACCCAAGACAGCTACTTGGCTACACCTTC
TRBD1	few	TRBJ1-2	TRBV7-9	CASSFGQGGNGYTF	TGTGCCAGCAGCTTCGGACAGGGGGGAAATGGCTACACCTTC
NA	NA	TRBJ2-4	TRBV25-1	CASSELSGAKNIQYF	TGTGCCAGCAGTGAATTGAGCGGAGCCAAAAACATTCAGTACTTC
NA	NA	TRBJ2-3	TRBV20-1	CSARDSRTPTDTQYF	TGCAGTGCTAGAGATTCGAGGACCCCCACAGATACGCAGTATTTT
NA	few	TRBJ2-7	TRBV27	CASSLRSGGEYF	TGTGCCAGCAGTTTACGGAGCGGAGGGGAGTACTTC
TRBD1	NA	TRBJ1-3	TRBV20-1	CSAKTQGARGNTIYF	TGCAGTGCAAAGACCCAGGGGGCGAGGGGAAACACCATATATTTT
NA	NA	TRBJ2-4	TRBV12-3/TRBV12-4	CASSSRGVPNIQYF	TGTGCCAGCAGTAGCAGGGGAGTCCCAAACATTCAGTACTTC
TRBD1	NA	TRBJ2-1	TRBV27	CASSKTGGMRFF	TGTGCCAGCAGCAAAACAGGGGGCATGCGGTTCTTC